The next 10 T cell receptor beta chains were all read from a single sample in a study of blood T cell repertoires in COVID-19. Measured with immunoSEQ multiplex PCR; TCRdb has only the in-frame clones, and not every one. The table shows more than 35,000 clones, with approximately 80% occurring only once. Sample: peripheral blood. The receptors come from a man aged 50-60 years with active or convalescent COVID-19.

The genes are TRBV3-1 (or the pseudogene TRBV3-2) and TRBJ1-2; 7 nucleotides match TRBD1. Trimming cost V 4 bases and J 0 bases; bases outside gene matches: 8. The CDR3 length is 16 residues. The V gene's germline CDR1 is LGHDT and CDR2 YNNKEL (reference sequence). CDR3 in DNA: TGTGCCAGCAGCCCCCAATGGACAGGAGCTAACTATGGCTACACCTTC. Translation: CASSPQWTGANYGYTF.

The chain uses TRBV27 and TRBJ1-6, with D uncertain. This CDR3 has 16 amino acids. Germline CDR1 MNHEY, CDR2 SMNVEV (reference sequence). Trimming stripped 7 bases from V and 0 bases from J, with 13 bases between. The CDR3 here is CASTKIGSSYNSPLHF. CDR3 in DNA: TGTGCCAGCACCAAAATTGGGAGCTCCTATAATTCACCCCTCCACTTT.

This chain joins TRBV6-5 and TRBJ2-5; the D gene is possibly TRBD2 (5 bases). Per germline, CDR1 MNHEY and CDR2 SVGAGI. The CDR3 extends over 12 amino acids. Deletions cut 6 bases from V and 2 bases from J, with 7 bases between. The CDR3 region has the DNA TGTGCCAGCAGCGGGAAACAAGAGACCCAGTACTTC. It yields the protein CASSGKQETQYF.

The chain has TRBV30 and TRBJ2-7; 7 nucleotides match TRBD2. Germline CDR1 GTSNPN, CDR2 SVGIG (reference sequence). The CDR3 is made up of 11 amino acids. Trimming removed 5 bases from V and 9 bases from J; junction bases left unmatched: 7. DNA for the CDR3: TGTGCCTGGGCGTTCGGGGAGGGGCAGTACTTC. Translating it yields CAWAFGEGQYF.

This clone was found a few times. This chain joins TRBV7-9 and TRBJ2-6; 7 bases are shared with TRBD1. The CDR3 contains 17 residues. From germline, CDR1 is SEHNR and CDR2 FQNEAQ (reference sequence). Trimming took 5 bases from V and 0 from J; bases not matched to a gene: 7. This CDR3 reads CASSQTTGLSGANVLTF. The CDR3 DNA follows: TGTGCCAGCAGCCAAACGACAGGGCTCTCTGGGGCCAACGTCCTGACTTTC.

The rearrangement uses TRBV6-5 and TRBJ2-1, with a weak D call TRBD2 (7 bases). V was trimmed by 2 bases and J by 10 bases, leaving 18 bases between them. The CDR3 runs 15 residues. CDR1 and CDR2 (germline): MNHEY, SVGAGI. The CDR3 region is CASSYDRGGAIEQFF. In nucleotides, the CDR3 is TGTGCCAGCAGTTACGACCGTGGGGGGGCGATCGAGCAGTTCTTC.

This rearrangement joins TRBV30 to TRBJ1-6, with 11 bases matching TRBD1. Germline CDR1 is GTSNPN and CDR2 is SVGIG (reference sequence). The CDR3 contains 15 residues. The trim removed 4 bases at V and 7 bases at J, leaving 6 bases unmatched. The CDR3 region has the DNA TGTGCCTGGACTAAGGGACAGGGGGGGAATTCACCCCTCCACTTT. Protein: CAWTKGQGGNSPLHF.

The chain carries TRBV13 and TRBJ2-5, with D perhaps TRBD1 (6 bases). V lost 7 bases and J lost 2, with 20 bases in between. CDR1 and CDR2 (germline): PRHDT, FYEKMQ (reference sequence). The CDR3 covers 16 residues. CDR3 protein: CASNLRVSGQQETQYF. The CDR3 nucleotides read TGTGCCAGCAACCTTAGAGTGTCGGGACAACAAGAGACCCAGTACTTC. Full variable domain (rest looked up from reference TRBV13 and TRBJ2-5): AAGVIQSPRHLIKEKRETATLKCYPIPRHDTVYWYQQGPGQDPQFLISFYEKMQSDKGSIPDRFSAQQFSDYHSELNMSSLELGDSALYFCASNLRVSGQQETQYFGPGTRLLVL.

The chain uses TRBV9 and TRBJ1-2, with a weak D call TRBD1 (6 bases). CDR1 is SGDLS and CDR2 is YYNGEE in the germline V gene. Deletions cut 0 bases from V and 7 bases from J, with 16 bases between. This CDR3 is 15 amino acids long. CDR3 coding DNA: TGTGCCAGCAGCGTAGGACAGGTTGGGGGTGGTGGCTACACCTTC. This encodes CASSVGQVGGGGYTF. The complete variable domain, with remaining parts taken from reference TRBV9 and TRBJ1-2, reads DSGVTQTPKHLITATGQRVTLRCSPRSGDLSVYWYQQSLDQGLQFLIQYYNGEERAKGNILERFSAQQFPDLHSELNLSSLELGDSALYFCASSVGQVGGGGYTFGSGTRLTVV.

The rearrangement links TRBV7-8 to TRBJ1-5; D is possibly TRBD1 (6 bases). The CDR3 is made up of 14 amino acids. V was trimmed by 5 bases and J by 2 bases, leaving 10 bases between them. Germline loops: CDR1 SGHVS, CDR2 FQNEAQ. As DNA, the CDR3 is TGTGCCAGCAGCCCCAACAGGGGCAATCAGCCCCAGCATTTT. It translates to CASSPNRGNQPQHF.